Listed below are T cell receptor beta chains from one sample, sequenced in a study of shared clonotypes between healthy human individuals. The protocol was immunoSEQ multiplex PCR, while the TCRdb copy is restricted to in-frame clones and leaves out a portion. This sample yields 450,000 to 500,000 clones, of which around 80% are seen a single time; around 12% belongs to the top ten. Sequences were obtained from PBMCs. The receptors shown here come from a woman aged 40 to 49 in good health. Some clones in this sample may be carry-over from other donors' samples. CDR3s include the opening cysteine and the closing phenylalanine or tryptophan. The order of the fields is D gene, J gene, V gene, CDR3 length, clone size, CDR3 protein, CDR3 DNA. A D gene is named only where the DNA matches it firmly. Some rows mark clone size as missing; the rest say once, few, many or name a class of expanded clone.

D: -
J: TRBJ1-1
V: TRBV11-2
length: 12
size: -
CDR3: CASSDRWSEAFF
DNA: TGTGCCAGCAGCGACCGTTGGAGCGAAGCTTTCTTT

D: -
J: TRBJ1-5
V: TRBV6-6
length: 16
size: -
CDR3: CASSYTSYGSHQPQHF
DNA: TGTGCCAGCAGTTACACAAGCTACGGGTCGCATCAGCCCCAGCATTTT

D: TRBD1
J: TRBJ2-7
V: TRBV7-9
length: 12
size: -
CDR3: CASSLEGQSGYF
DNA: TGTGCCAGCAGCTTAGAGGGACAGTCTGGGTACTTC

D: TRBD1
J: TRBJ2-7
V: TRBV14
length: 14
size: -
CDR3: CASSPDREVNEQYF
DNA: TGTGCCAGCAGCCCGGACAGGGAGGTGAACGAGCAGTACTTC

D: TRBD1
J: TRBJ1-2
V: TRBV4-3
length: 15
size: -
CDR3: CASSLRDRADYGYTF
DNA: TGCGCCAGCAGCCTCAGGGACAGGGCTGACTATGGCTACACCTTC

D: -
J: TRBJ2-7
V: TRBV6-1
length: 14
size: -
CDR3: CASSEVLTGYEQYF
DNA: TGTGCCAGCAGTGAAGTTCTCACAGGGTACGAGCAGTACTTC

D: -
J: TRBJ1-6
V: TRBV6-5
length: 15
size: -
CDR3: CASSVGGFYNSPLHF
DNA: TGTGCCAGCAGTGTAGGGGGGTTCTATAATTCACCCCTCCACTTT

D: -
J: TRBJ1-3
V: TRBV28
length: 15
size: -
CDR3: CASTLRTVSGNTIYF
DNA: TGTGCCAGCACCCTGAGGACAGTCTCTGGAAACACCATATATTTT

D: -
J: TRBJ1-2
V: TRBV7-2
length: 15
size: -
CDR3: CASSISTAGDYGYTF
DNA: TGTGCCAGCAGCATATCAACGGCCGGGGACTATGGCTACACCTTC

D: TRBD1
J: TRBJ2-3
V: TRBV5-6
length: 14
size: -
CDR3: CASSPDRGRDTQYF
DNA: TGTGCCAGCAGCCCGGACAGGGGGCGAGATACGCAGTATTTT

D: -
J: TRBJ1-1
V: TRBV27
length: 14
size: -
CDR3: CASRVNRQNTEAFF
DNA: TGTGCCAGCAGAGTAAACCGGCAGAACACTGAAGCTTTCTTT

D: -
J: TRBJ2-1
V: TRBV15
length: 16
size: -
CDR3: CATSRGEDSSYNEQFF
DNA: TGTGCCACCAGCAGAGGCGAGGACTCCTCCTACAATGAGCAGTTCTTC

D: -
J: TRBJ2-7
V: TRBV29-1
length: 13
size: few
CDR3: CSVGGGNSYEQYF
DNA: TGCAGCGTTGGCGGGGGCAACTCCTACGAGCAGTACTTC

D: -
J: TRBJ2-1
V: TRBV7-2
length: 12
size: -
CDR3: CASSPGDSEQFF
DNA: TGTGCCAGCAGCCCCGGGGACTCGGAGCAGTTCTTC

D: -
J: TRBJ1-4
V: TRBV5-6
length: 15
size: once
CDR3: CASSLRAATNEKLFF
DNA: TGTGCCAGCAGCTTGAGGGCAGCAACTAATGAAAAACTGTTTTTT

D: TRBD1
J: TRBJ1-2
V: TRBV30
length: 12
size: -
CDR3: CAWWDSNYGYTF
DNA: TGTGCCTGGTGGGACAGTAACTATGGCTACACCTTC

D: TRBD1
J: TRBJ2-1
V: TRBV5-1
length: 15
size: -
CDR3: CASSQGTGNYNEQFF
DNA: TGCGCCAGCAGCCAAGGGACAGGGAACTACAATGAGCAGTTCTTC

D: TRBD1
J: TRBJ2-1
V: TRBV13
length: 14
size: -
CDR3: CASSLDRGIDEQFF
DNA: TGTGCCAGCAGCTTGGACAGGGGGATCGATGAGCAGTTCTTC

D: -
J: TRBJ2-5
V: TRBV6-1
length: 15
size: few
CDR3: CASSEITLRQETQYF
DNA: TGTGCCAGCAGTGAAATAACACTGAGGCAAGAGACCCAGTACTTC

D: TRBD2
J: TRBJ2-5
V: TRBV18
length: 17
size: -
CDR3: CASSLQPGLAGSETQYF
DNA: TGTGCCAGCTCACTGCAACCGGGACTAGCGGGGTCAGAGACCCAGTACTTC